The entry below gives a single TCR beta chain sequence along with its context. This record comes from a study of blood T cell repertoires in COVID-19. Looking at the study overall: Sites across the United States, Italy and Spain contributed samples from acute and convalescent COVID-19. In each case, the material was cDNA or gDNA derived from T cells, B-cell-depleted T cells, or PBMCs.

CDR3 size: 14 residues. The V gene's germline CDR1 is SGHTA and CDR2 FQGNSA. V lost 1 base, J lost 2 bases, and 6 bases lay in between. In the original workflow: Researchers report that nucleated cell counts were estimated from reference gene primer amplification. The assay was immunoSEQ multiplex PCR, and TCRdb's table has in-frame clones only and misses some. That table furnishes V, J and clone size, whereas the DNA furnished D and trimming. Of some 490,000 clones listed, approximately 85% are singletons. This clonotype originated in a human donor in a cohort sampled during active COVID-19. What was sequenced was peripheral blood. The chain combines TRBV7-2 with TRBJ1-5, with TRBD1 as a possible D gene (5 bases). CDR3 amino acids: CASSLEQGNQPQHF. The CDR3 coding sequence is TGTGCCAGCAGCTTAGAACAGGGCAATCAGCCCCAGCATTTT.